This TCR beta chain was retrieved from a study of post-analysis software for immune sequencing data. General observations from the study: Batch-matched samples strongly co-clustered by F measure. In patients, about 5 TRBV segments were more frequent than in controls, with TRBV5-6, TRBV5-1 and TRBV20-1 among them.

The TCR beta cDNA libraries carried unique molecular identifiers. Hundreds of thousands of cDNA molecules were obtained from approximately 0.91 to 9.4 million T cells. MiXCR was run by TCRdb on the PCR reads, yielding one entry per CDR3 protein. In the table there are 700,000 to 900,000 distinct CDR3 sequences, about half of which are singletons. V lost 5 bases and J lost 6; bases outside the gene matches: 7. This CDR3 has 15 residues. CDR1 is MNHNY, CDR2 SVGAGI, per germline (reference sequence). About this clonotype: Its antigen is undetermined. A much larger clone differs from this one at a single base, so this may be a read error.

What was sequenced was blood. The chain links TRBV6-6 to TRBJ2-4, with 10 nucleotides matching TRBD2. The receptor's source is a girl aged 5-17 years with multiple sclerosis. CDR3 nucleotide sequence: TGTGCCAGCAGTGCTAGCGGGAGCTCCGGAAACATTCAGTACTTC. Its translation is CASSASGSSGNIQYF.